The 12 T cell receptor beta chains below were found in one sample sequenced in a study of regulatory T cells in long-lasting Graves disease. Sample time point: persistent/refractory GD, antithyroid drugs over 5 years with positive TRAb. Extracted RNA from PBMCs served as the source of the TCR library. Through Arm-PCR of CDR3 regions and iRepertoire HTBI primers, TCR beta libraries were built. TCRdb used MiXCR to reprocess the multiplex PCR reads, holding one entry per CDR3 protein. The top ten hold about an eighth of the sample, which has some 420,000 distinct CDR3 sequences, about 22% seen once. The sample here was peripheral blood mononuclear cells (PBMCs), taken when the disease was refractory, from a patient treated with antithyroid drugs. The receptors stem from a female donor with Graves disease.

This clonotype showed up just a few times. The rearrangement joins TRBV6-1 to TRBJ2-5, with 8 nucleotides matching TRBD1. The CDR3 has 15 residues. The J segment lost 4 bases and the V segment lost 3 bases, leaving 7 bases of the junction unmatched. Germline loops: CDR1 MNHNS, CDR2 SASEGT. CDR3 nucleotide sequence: TGTGCCAGCAGTGACCCCGACAGGGGAGGAGAGACCCAGTACTTC. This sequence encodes CASSDPDRGGETQYF.

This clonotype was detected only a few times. The CDR3 loop is CASSLSSVYEQYF. The CDR3 coding sequence is TGTGCCAGCAGCTTATCAAGCGTCTACGAGCAGTACTTC. The chain is built from TRBV7-2 and TRBJ2-7; D not resolved. Germline assignment: CDR1 SGHTA and CDR2 FQGNSA. The CDR3 runs to 13 residues. V lost 2 bases to trimming and J lost 3 bases, with 8 bases between them.

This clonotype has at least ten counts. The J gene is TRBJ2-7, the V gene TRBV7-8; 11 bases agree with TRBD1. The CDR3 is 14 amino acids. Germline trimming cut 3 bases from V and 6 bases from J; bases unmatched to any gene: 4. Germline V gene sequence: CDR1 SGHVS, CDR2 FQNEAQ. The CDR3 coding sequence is TGTGCCAGCAGCTTCCAGGACAGGGGGCGCGAGCAGTACTTC. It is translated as CASSFQDRGREQYF.

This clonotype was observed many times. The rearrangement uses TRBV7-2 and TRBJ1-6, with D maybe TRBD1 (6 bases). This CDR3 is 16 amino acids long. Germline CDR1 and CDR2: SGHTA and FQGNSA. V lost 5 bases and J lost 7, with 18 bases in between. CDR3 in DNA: TGTGCCAGCAGCATAGAGACCGGGACAAGAAATTCACCCCTCCACTTT. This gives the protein CASSIETGTRNSPLHF.

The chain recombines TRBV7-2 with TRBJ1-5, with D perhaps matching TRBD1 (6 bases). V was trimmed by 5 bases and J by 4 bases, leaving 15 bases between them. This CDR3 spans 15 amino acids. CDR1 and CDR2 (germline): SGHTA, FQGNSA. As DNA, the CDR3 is TGTGCCAGCAGCAAATGGACAGACCAAAATCAGCCCCAGCATTTT. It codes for CASSKWTDQNQPQHF.

The CDR3: CASSLGRGLMNTEAFF. In DNA form, the CDR3 reads TGTGCCAGCAGCCTCGGACGGGGGCTCATGAACACTGAAGCTTTCTTT. The V gene is TRBV7-8, the J gene TRBJ1-1; maybe TRBD1 (6 bases). The CDR3 sequence is 16 residues long. The V end was cut by 5 bases, the J end by 0 bases, with 16 bases between. CDR1 SGHVS and CDR2 FQNEAQ come from the germline V gene.

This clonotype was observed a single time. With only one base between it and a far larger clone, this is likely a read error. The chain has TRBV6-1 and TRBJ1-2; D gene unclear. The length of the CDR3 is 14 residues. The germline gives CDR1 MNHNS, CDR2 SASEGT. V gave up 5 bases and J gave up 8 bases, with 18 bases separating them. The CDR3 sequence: CASSPHRLVGGYTF. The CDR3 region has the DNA TGTGCCAGCAGTCCGCATCGCCTCGTGGGGGGCTACACCTTC.

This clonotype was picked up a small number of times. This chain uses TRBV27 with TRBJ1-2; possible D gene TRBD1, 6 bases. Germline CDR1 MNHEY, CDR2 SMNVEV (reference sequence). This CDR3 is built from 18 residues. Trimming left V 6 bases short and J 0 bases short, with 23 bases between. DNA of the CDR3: TGTGCCAGCAGAATTCGGGGGGGGGGGCATCTTACTAACTATGGCTACACCTTC. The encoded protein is CASRIRGGGHLTNYGYTF.

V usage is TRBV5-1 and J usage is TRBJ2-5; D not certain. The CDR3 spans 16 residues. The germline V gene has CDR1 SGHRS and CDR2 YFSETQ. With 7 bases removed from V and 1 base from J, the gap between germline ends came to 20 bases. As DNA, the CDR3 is TGCGCCAGCTTACTATCATCGACTGCCTCCCAAGAGACCCAGTACTTC. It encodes CASLLSSTASQETQYF. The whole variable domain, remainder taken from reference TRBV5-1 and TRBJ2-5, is KAGVTQTPRYLIKTRGQQVTLSCSPISGHRSVSWYQQTPGQGLQFLFEYFSETQRNKGNFPGRFSGRQFSNSRSEMNVSTLELGDSALYLCASLLSSTASQETQYFGPGTRLLVL.

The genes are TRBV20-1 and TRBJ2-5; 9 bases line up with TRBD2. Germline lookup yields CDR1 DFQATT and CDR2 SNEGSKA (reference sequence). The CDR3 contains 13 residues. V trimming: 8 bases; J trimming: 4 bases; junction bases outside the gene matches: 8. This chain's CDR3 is CSQREAYSETQYF. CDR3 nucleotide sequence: TGCAGTCAGCGGGAGGCCTACTCAGAGACCCAGTACTTC.

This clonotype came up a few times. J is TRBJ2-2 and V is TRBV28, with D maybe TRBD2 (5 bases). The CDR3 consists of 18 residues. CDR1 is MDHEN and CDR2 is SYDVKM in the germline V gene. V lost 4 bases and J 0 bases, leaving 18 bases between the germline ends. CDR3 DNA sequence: TGTGCCAGCAGTTACTCGGAGGTCCCGGTTACGAACACCGGGGAGCTGTTTTTT. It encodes CASSYSEVPVTNTGELFF.

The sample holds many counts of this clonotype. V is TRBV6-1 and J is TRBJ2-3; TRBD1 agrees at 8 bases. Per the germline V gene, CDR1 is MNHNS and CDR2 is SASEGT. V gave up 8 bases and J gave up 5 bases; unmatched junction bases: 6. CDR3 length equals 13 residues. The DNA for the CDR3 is TGTGCCAGCGGGACAGGACCTAAAGATACGCAGTATTTT. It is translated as CASGTGPKDTQYF.